This entry lists 17 T cell receptor beta chains sequenced from one sample in a study of vaccination effects on CD4 cells after COVID-19. These receptors' antigens are unknown. Antigen-specific CD4+ T cells were expanded (with viral peptide pools) by the ViraFEST assay ahead of sequencing. Scientists isolated CD4+ T cells after a roughly nine-day culture period ended. Recipients of the vaccine had no prior SARS-CoV-2 infection and negative nucleocapsid antibodies. Clones were read by immunoSEQ multiplex PCR, and TCRdb kept only the in-frame ones, dropping some. The table has some 69,000 clones, 70% to 80% seen once. The starting material was CD4+ T cells from PBMCs cultured with HCoV-NL63 spike peptides, obtained before COVID-19 vaccination. All receptors derive from a human donor who received a COVID-19 vaccine.

This clone was counted between two and nine times. The genes are TRBV7-9 and TRBJ2-2, with 9 positions matching TRBD1. This CDR3 contains 15 residues. Trimming removed 5 bases from V and 3 bases from J; junction bases left unmatched: 4. Germline CDR1 SEHNR, CDR2 FQNEAQ (reference sequence). The DNA for the CDR3 is TGTGCCAGCAGCGCCAGACAGGGGGACACCGGGGAGCTGTTTTTT. This encodes CASSARQGDTGELFF.

The chain recombines TRBV5-1 with TRBJ2-3; 10 bases are a match to TRBD2. J gave up 3 bases and V 5 bases, and 9 bases lay outside the gene matches. Germline loops: CDR1 SGHRS, CDR2 YFSETQ. The CDR3 is made up of 16 amino acids. The CDR3 here is CASRAAGGLTTDTQYF. CDR3 bases: TGCGCCAGCAGAGCAGCGGGGGGGCTCACGACAGATACGCAGTATTTT.

This clone was seen only once. The chain links TRBV6-2 or TRBV6-3 to TRBJ2-3; the match to TRBD2 covers 13 bases. Germline assignment: CDR1 MNHEY and CDR2 SVGEGT. The CDR3 sequence is 20 residues long. V shed 5 bases and J 3 bases; nucleotides not matched to a gene: 17. CDR3 sequence reads: CASSPKKRAGTSGATDTQYF. For the CDR3, the DNA is TGTGCCAGCAGTCCAAAGAAACGCGCCGGGACTAGCGGGGCGACAGATACGCAGTATTTT.

The chain couples TRBV3-1 (or the pseudogene TRBV3-2) to TRBJ2-3; 9 nucleotides align to TRBD2. Germline trimming cut 1 base from V and 3 bases from J; bases unmatched to any gene: 5. Germline V gives CDR1 LGHDT, CDR2 YNNKEL (reference sequence). CDR3 length: 16 amino acids. CDR3 region: CASSQASGELTDTQYF. The CDR3 region has the DNA TGTGCCAGCAGCCAAGCTAGCGGGGAGTTAACAGATACGCAGTATTTT.

The genes are TRBV1 and TRBJ2-1; no DNA check was done on the table's D call, TRBD2. TRBV1 is reported as a pseudogene. The CDR3 has 19 residues. CDR3 DNA: TGCACCAGCAGCCAAGCAGCGGGGGGCCATCAACAACCCTACAATGAGCAGTTCTTC. Translating it yields CTSSQAAGGHQQPYNEQFF.

The rearrangement uses TRBV12-3 or TRBV12-4 and TRBJ2-1; maybe TRBD2 (6 bases). Deletions cut 7 bases from V and 4 bases from J, with 11 bases between. The CDR3 is 13 residues long. CDR3 amino acids: CASTSEGYNEQFF. The CDR3 coding sequence is TGTGCCAGCACCTCGGAGGGGTACAATGAGCAGTTCTTC.

The chain carries TRBV3-1 (or the pseudogene TRBV3-2) and TRBJ2-7, with TRBD1 as a possible D gene (6 bases). Trimming shortened V by 0 bases and J by 12 bases, and 18 bases separated the two germline ends. The length of the CDR3 is 14 residues. CDR1 and CDR2 from the germline V gene are LGHDT and YNNKEL (reference sequence). CDR3 loop: CASSQEGTPTTGYV. The CDR3 DNA is TGTGCCAGCAGCCAAGAGGGGACACCCACTACGGGGTACGTC.

V is TRBV9 and J is TRBJ2-3, with TRBD2 identical over 8 bases. The trim removed 4 bases at V and 3 bases at J, leaving 7 bases unmatched. The CDR3 totals 15 residues. Germline V CDR1 and CDR2: SGDLS, YYNGEE. CDR3 protein: CASSPRGAGTDTQYF. The DNA of the CDR3 is TGTGCCAGCAGCCCGCGGGGGGCGGGAACAGATACGCAGTATTTT.

The V call is TRBV11-3, the J call TRBJ1-5; D might be TRBD1 (5 bases). The V end was cut by 3 bases, the J end by 3 bases, with 15 bases between. Germline V gives CDR1 SGHNT, CDR2 YENEEA. The CDR3 loop spans 16 amino acids. CDR3 amino acids: CASSFGSRGSNQPQHF. The DNA of the CDR3 is TGTGCCAGCAGCTTTGGTTCGCGGGGGTCCAATCAGCCCCAGCATTTT.

V is TRBV28 and J is TRBJ1-1; D is unclear. The V gene's germline CDR1 is MDHEN and CDR2 SYDVKM. The CDR3 covers 13 residues. V was shortened by 7 bases and J by 1 base, with 10 bases between the two germline ends. Here the CDR3 reads CASISRPNTEAFF. The DNA of the CDR3 is TGTGCCAGCATCTCAAGGCCGAACACTGAAGCTTTCTTT.

This clone was recorded once. The chain carries TRBV18 and TRBJ1-4; the D is unclear. The CDR3 extends over 14 amino acids. Germline CDR1 is KGHSH and CDR2 is LQKENI. V lost 8 bases to trimming and J lost 7 bases, with 17 bases between them. The CDR3 sequence is CASTNTVSGEKLFF. CDR3 bases: TGTGCCAGCACCAACACCGTCTCTGGTGAAAAACTGTTTTTT.

This chain links TRBV6-6 with TRBJ2-7; D perhaps matches TRBD1 (6 bases). Germline assignment: CDR1 MNHNY and CDR2 SVGAGI (reference sequence). The CDR3 is 15 residues long. Trimming removed 4 bases at V and 2 bases at J, with 15 bases between. The CDR3 nucleotides read TGTGCCAGCAGTTCGGGCAGGGGAATCACCTACGAGCAGTACGTC. This gives the protein CASSSGRGITYEQYV.

The gene calls are TRBV5-1 and TRBJ2-3; 8 nucleotides align to TRBD1. The CDR3 contains 15 residues. Germline lookup yields CDR1 SGHRS and CDR2 YFSETQ. After removal of 3 bases from V and 2 bases from J, the junction contained 5 bases not matched to a gene. CDR3 region: CASSWTGRNTDTQYF. Here the CDR3 DNA reads TGCGCCAGCAGCTGGACAGGGAGGAACACAGATACGCAGTATTTT.

The CDR3: CASETENSSYEQYV. The CDR3 bases are TGTGCCAGCGAGACAGAAAATAGCTCCTACGAGCAGTACGTC. The chain has TRBV21-1 and TRBJ2-7; the tabulated D call, TRBD1, remains unverified against the DNA. TRBV21-1 is listed as a pseudogene. CDR3 size: 14 residues.

The chain employs TRBV25-1 and TRBJ1-3; 7 bases fit TRBD1. The CDR3 is 18 residues long. The germline CDR1 and CDR2 sequences are MGHDK and SYGVNS. J lost 0 bases, V lost 5 bases, and 13 bases had no gene match. The CDR3 sequence is CASSHPRDSVFSGNTIYF. The CDR3, as DNA: TGTGCCAGCAGTCACCCTCGGGACAGCGTTTTCTCTGGAAACACCATATATTTT.

The V gene is TRBV3-1 (or the pseudogene TRBV3-2), the J gene TRBJ1-1, with D possibly being TRBD1 (6 bases). In germline, CDR1 is LGHDT, CDR2 YNNKEL (reference sequence). Trimming left V 8 bases short and J 11 bases short, with 24 bases between. The CDR3 has 14 residues. DNA for the CDR3: TGTGCCAGCCAGCTCTCGGTAAGGGGGGCGAAGGCTTTCTTT. It is translated as CASQLSVRGAKAFF.

The CDR3 sequence is CASSDRQGTYEQYV. In DNA, the CDR3 is TGTGCCAGCAGTGACCGACAGGGAACCTACGAGCAGTACGTC. This chain joins TRBV6-2 or TRBV6-3 and TRBJ2-7; TRBD1 agrees at 7 bases. Germline CDR1 is MNHEY and CDR2 is SVGEGT. The CDR3 totals 14 residues. The J segment lost 2 bases and the V segment lost 5 bases, leaving 6 bases of the junction unmatched.